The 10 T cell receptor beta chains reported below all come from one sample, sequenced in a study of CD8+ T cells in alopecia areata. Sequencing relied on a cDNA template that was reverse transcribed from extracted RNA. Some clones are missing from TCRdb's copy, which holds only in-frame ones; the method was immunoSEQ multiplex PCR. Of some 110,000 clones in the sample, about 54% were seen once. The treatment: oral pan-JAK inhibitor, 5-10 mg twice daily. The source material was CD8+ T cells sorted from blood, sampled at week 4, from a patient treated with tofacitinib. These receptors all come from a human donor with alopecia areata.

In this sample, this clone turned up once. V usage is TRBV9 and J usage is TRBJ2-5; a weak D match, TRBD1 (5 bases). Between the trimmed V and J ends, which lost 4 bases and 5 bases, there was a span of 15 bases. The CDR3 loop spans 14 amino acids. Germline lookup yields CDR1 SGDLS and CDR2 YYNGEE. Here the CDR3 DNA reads TGTGCCAGCAGCCCGGACAAGACCCCCGAGACCCAGTACTTC. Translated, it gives CASSPDKTPETQYF.

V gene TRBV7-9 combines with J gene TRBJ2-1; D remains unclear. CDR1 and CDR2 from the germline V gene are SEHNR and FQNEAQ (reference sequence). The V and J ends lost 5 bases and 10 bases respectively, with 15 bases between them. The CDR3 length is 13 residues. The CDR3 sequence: CASSPKPGREQFF. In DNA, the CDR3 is TGTGCCAGCAGCCCTAAGCCCGGAAGAGAGCAGTTCTTC.

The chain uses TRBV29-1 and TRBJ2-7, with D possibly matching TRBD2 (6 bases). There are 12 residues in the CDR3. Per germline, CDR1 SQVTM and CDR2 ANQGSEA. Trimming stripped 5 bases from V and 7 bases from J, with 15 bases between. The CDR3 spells CSVRVEGWEQYF. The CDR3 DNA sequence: TGCAGCGTTAGGGTGGAGGGTTGGGAGCAGTACTTC.

CDR3 amino acids: CASSRPGETQYF. For the CDR3, the DNA is TGTGCCAGCAGCCGACCGGGAGAGACCCAGTACTTC. The chain carries TRBV13 and TRBJ2-5; D unclear. V lost 5 bases to trimming and J lost 4 bases, with 8 bases between them. The V gene's germline CDR1 is PRHDT and CDR2 FYEKMQ (reference sequence). The CDR3 loop spans 12 amino acids.

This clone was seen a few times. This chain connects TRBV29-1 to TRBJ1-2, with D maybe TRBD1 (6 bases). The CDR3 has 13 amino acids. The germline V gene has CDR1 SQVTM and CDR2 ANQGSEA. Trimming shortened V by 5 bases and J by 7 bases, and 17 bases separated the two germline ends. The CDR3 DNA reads TGCAGCGTTCCTGGACAGTCCTACCCTGGCTACACCTTC. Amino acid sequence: CSVPGQSYPGYTF.

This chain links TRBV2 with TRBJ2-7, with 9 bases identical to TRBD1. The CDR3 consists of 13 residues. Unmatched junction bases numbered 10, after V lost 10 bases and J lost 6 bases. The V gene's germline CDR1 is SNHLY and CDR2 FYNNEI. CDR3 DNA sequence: TGTGCCATCCCCGGGACAGGGCCCTGCGAGCAGTACTTC. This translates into CAIPGTGPCEQYF. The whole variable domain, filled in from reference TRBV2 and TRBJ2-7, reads EPEVTQTPSHQVTQMGQEVILRCVPISNHLYFYWYRQILGQKVEFLVSFYNNEISEKSEIFDDQFSVERPDGSNFTLKIRSTKLEDSAMYFCAIPGTGPCEQYFGPGTRLTVT.

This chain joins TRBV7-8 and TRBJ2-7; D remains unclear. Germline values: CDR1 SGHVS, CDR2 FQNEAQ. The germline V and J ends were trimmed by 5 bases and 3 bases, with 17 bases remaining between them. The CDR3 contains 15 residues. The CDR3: CASSIRSSRSYEQYF. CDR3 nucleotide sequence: TGTGCCAGCAGCATCCGCTCCTCAAGGAGCTACGAGCAGTACTTC.

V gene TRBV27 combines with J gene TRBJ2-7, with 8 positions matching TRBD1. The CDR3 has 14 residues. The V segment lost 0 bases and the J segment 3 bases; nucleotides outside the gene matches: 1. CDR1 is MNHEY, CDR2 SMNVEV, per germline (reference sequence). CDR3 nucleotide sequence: TGTGCCAGCAGTTTATCGGGGACAGGCTACGAGCAGTACTTC. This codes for CASSLSGTGYEQYF.

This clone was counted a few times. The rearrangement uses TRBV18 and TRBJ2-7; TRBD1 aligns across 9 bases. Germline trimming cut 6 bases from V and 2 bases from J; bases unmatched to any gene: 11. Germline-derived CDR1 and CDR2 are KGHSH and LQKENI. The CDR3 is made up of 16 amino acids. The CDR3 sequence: CASSPTPGQGAYEQYF. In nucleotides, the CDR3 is TGTGCCAGCTCGCCCACACCGGGACAGGGTGCCTACGAGCAGTACTTC.

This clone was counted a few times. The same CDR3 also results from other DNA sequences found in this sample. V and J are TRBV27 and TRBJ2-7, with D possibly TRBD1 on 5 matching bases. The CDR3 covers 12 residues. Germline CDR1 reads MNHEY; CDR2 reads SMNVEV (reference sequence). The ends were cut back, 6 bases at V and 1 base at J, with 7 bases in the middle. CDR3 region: CASSDRSYEQYF. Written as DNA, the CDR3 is TGTGCCAGCAGCGACAGATCCTACGAGCAGTACTTC.